This T cell receptor beta chain was profiled in a study of cytomegalovirus exposure and HLA in healthy donors. The CDR3 covers 15 residues. The J segment lost 5 bases and the V segment lost 0 bases, leaving 4 bases of the junction unmatched. Germline assignment: CDR1 SGHRS and CDR2 YFSETQ. A remark on this clone: Its target is unknown.

Findings and limits, study-wide: According to the study, 160 or so TCR beta chains were cytomegalovirus-associated.

It was with 60 Vbeta and 13 Jbeta primers that the PCR ran. Sequencing used immunoSEQ multiplex PCR; TCRdb keeps in-frame clones, though not all of them. This sample has more than 250,000 clones, with approximately 90% found just once. The rearrangement joins TRBV5-1 to TRBJ2-2; 7 nucleotides line up with TRBD1. The sequence was obtained from a woman under 30 in good health and CMV-seronegative. Sequences were obtained from PBMCs. As DNA, the CDR3 is TGCGCCAGCAGCTTGGTGGCAGGGGGTACCGGGGAGCTGTTTTTT. This sequence encodes CASSLVAGGTGELFF. Full variable domain (remainder filled in from reference TRBV5-1 and TRBJ2-2): KAGVTQTPRYLIKTRGQQVTLSCSPISGHRSVSWYQQTPGQGLQFLFEYFSETQRNKGNFPGRFSGRQFSNSRSEMNVSTLELGDSALYLCASSLVAGGTGELFFGEGSRLTVL.